The 30 T cell receptor beta chains reported below all come from one sample, sequenced in a study of CD8 T cells in Susac syndrome. Reverse transcription of roughly 0.5 to 1 ug RNA was carried out with random hexamers. TCRdb used MiXCR to reprocess the immunoSEQ multiplex PCR reads, holding one entry per CDR3 protein. Of about 60,000 distinct CDR3 sequences in the sample, around nine tenths were seen once. What was sequenced was CD8+ T cells from PBMCs. The receptors were gathered from a human donor in good health.

The rearrangement uses TRBV5-6 and TRBJ1-1, with TRBD1 matching 7 bases. V trimming: 1 base; J trimming: 3 bases; junction bases outside the gene matches: 15. CDR1 is SGHDT and CDR2 is YYEEEE in the germline V gene. CDR3 length: 18 residues. The CDR3 bases are TGTGCCAGCAGCTTGAGAGGGGGCTACAAAAAGGCCGACACTGAAGCTTTCTTT. Its translation: CASSLRGGYKKADTEAFF.

The rearrangement uses TRBV6-1 and TRBJ2-2; 8 bases fit TRBD2. In germline, CDR1 is MNHNS, CDR2 SASEGT. The V and J ends lost 8 bases and 6 bases, in that order; junction bases with no gene match: 11. The CDR3 runs to 15 residues. Here the CDR3 reads CASWAGGSKAGELFF. The CDR3 DNA follows: TGTGCCAGCTGGGCGGGGGGCTCGAAGGCCGGGGAGCTGTTTTTT.

The V and J genes are TRBV6-5 and TRBJ2-5; D is possibly TRBD2 (5 bases). Germline CDR1 MNHEY, CDR2 SVGAGI. CDR3 size: 15 residues. V lost 6 bases, J lost 0 bases, and 14 bases lay in between. CDR3 protein: CASSYGGSNQETQYF. CDR3 bases: TGTGCCAGCAGCTATGGAGGTTCGAACCAAGAGACCCAGTACTTC.

This chain's CDR3 is CARGVVSNSRNNEQFF. CDR3 DNA: TGTGCCAGGGGCGTTGTGTCCAACAGTAGAAACAATGAGCAGTTCTTC. This sequence joins TRBV2 and TRBJ2-1; D not certain. V was clipped by 9 bases and J by 5 bases, with 23 bases between them. The CDR3 extends over 16 amino acids. Germline CDR1 SNHLY, CDR2 FYNNEI.

V usage is TRBV7-9 and J usage is TRBJ2-1, with 11 bases identical to TRBD2. V shed 3 bases and J 3 bases; nucleotides not matched to a gene: 7. This CDR3 spans 17 amino acids. Germline CDR1 is SEHNR and CDR2 is FQNEAQ (reference sequence). In nucleotides, the CDR3 is TGTGCCAGCAGCTTTCCGTCTAGCGGGGGGAACTACAATGAGCAGTTCTTC. The encoded protein is CASSFPSSGGNYNEQFF.

The CDR3: CASSPKGAPYEQYF. In DNA form, the CDR3 reads TGTGCCAGCAGTCCAAAAGGGGCCCCCTACGAGCAGTACTTC. V is TRBV12-3 or TRBV12-4 and J is TRBJ2-7; perhaps TRBD1 as D (5 bases). V dropped 5 bases and J dropped 2 bases, with 13 bases sitting between them. CDR3 length: 14 residues.

V and J are TRBV6-5 and TRBJ2-7; tentatively, D is TRBD1 (5 bases). The germline CDR1 and CDR2 sequences are MNHEY and SVGAGI. This CDR3 has 16 amino acids. V dropped 0 bases and J dropped 2 bases, with 14 bases sitting between them. The CDR3 DNA reads TGTGCCAGCAGTTACTCATGGCCACTGGGGCCCTACGAGCAGTACTTC. Translated: CASSYSWPLGPYEQYF.

V and J are TRBV24-1 and TRBJ1-2; no clear D gene. Germline CDR1 is KGHDR and CDR2 is SFDVKD. CDR3 length: 13 residues. V lost 3 bases and J lost 8, with 12 bases in between. CDR3 sequence reads: CATSDPVLLGYTF. The DNA for the CDR3 is TGTGCCACCAGTGATCCTGTCTTGCTCGGCTACACCTTC.

The chain recombines TRBV6-1 with TRBJ2-1, with unresolved D. Germline V gene lookup returns CDR1 MNHNS and CDR2 SASEGT. This CDR3 has 14 residues. Trimming took 3 bases from V and 0 from J, leaving 6 bases between them. The CDR3 loop reads CASSDGVSYNEQFF. CDR3 in DNA: TGTGCCAGCAGTGATGGGGTCTCCTACAATGAGCAGTTCTTC.

This CDR3 reads CASSEGADYNEQFF. Written as DNA, the CDR3 is TGTGCCAGCAGTGAGGGAGCGGACTACAATGAGCAGTTCTTC. The chain employs TRBV6-4 and TRBJ2-1, with D maybe TRBD2 (5 bases). CDR1 is MRHNA, CDR2 SNTAGT, per germline. V lost 3 bases, J lost 3 bases, and 9 bases lay in between. The CDR3 length is 14 residues.

This chain uses TRBV27 with TRBJ2-7; D tentatively fits TRBD1 or TRBD2 (5 bases each). The CDR3 extends over 15 amino acids. The germline V gene encodes CDR1 MNHEY and CDR2 SMNVEV (reference sequence). The V and J ends lost 0 bases and 5 bases respectively, with 14 bases between them. This CDR3 is CASSLSRGVIDEQYF. In DNA form, the CDR3 reads TGTGCCAGCAGTTTATCAAGGGGAGTAATCGACGAGCAGTACTTC.

The CDR3 bases are TGCGCCAGCAGCCAAGATGCGGGACCCTACAATGAGCAGTTCTTC. Translating it yields CASSQDAGPYNEQFF. V usage is TRBV4-3 and J usage is TRBJ2-1; tentatively, D is TRBD2 (6 bases). Deletions cut 0 bases from V and 2 bases from J, with 8 bases between. The germline gives CDR1 LGHNA, CDR2 YSLEER. The CDR3 is 15 residues long.

This chain uses TRBV20-1 with TRBJ2-1, with 12 bases that match TRBD2. Germline values: CDR1 DFQATT, CDR2 SNEGSKA (reference sequence). Germline trimming cut 1 base from V and 2 bases from J; bases unmatched to any gene: 9. The CDR3 covers 18 residues. The CDR3 sequence: CSARGVRLAGEPYNEQFF. The CDR3 DNA sequence: TGCAGTGCTAGAGGGGTGAGACTAGCGGGGGAGCCCTACAATGAGCAGTTCTTC.

This chain links TRBV5-1 with TRBJ2-1; perhaps TRBD1 as D (6 bases). The CDR3 contains 13 residues. CDR1 and CDR2 from the germline V gene are SGHRS and YFSETQ. Between the trimmed V and J ends, which lost 2 bases and 10 bases, there was a span of 13 bases. In DNA form, the CDR3 reads TGCGCCAGCAGCTTAGGGGGTTTAGGAGAGCAGTTCTTC. It specifies CASSLGGLGEQFF.

This sequence joins TRBV7-9 and TRBJ2-1; 7 bases line up with TRBD1. The J segment lost 0 bases and the V segment lost 5 bases, leaving 10 bases of the junction unmatched. Germline assignment: CDR1 SEHNR and CDR2 FQNEAQ (reference sequence). The CDR3 spans 17 residues. The CDR3 loop is CASSPVQGIVSYNEQFF. CDR3 nucleotide sequence: TGTGCCAGCAGCCCAGTACAGGGGATAGTCTCCTACAATGAGCAGTTCTTC.

The gene calls are TRBV20-1 and TRBJ1-1; tentatively, D is TRBD1 (5 bases). V was trimmed by 6 bases and J by 1 base, leaving 18 bases between them. Germline V CDR1 and CDR2: DFQATT, SNEGSKA (reference sequence). There are 15 residues in the CDR3. The CDR3 DNA follows: TGCAGTGCCCCAAGTGCAGGGACCGGGAACACTGAAGCTTTCTTT. Protein sequence: CSAPSAGTGNTEAFF.

The chain links TRBV7-9 to TRBJ2-7; no clear D. This CDR3 contains 13 residues. The V end lost 0 bases, the J end lost 5 bases, and 8 bases lay between the germline ends. The germline V gene encodes CDR1 SEHNR and CDR2 FQNEAQ (reference sequence). As DNA, the CDR3 is TGTGCCAGCAGCTTAGCCAGTCTCAACGAGCAGTACTTC. Its translation is CASSLASLNEQYF.

The rearrangement joins TRBV7-9 to TRBJ2-2; D may be TRBD1 (5 bases). V lost 4 bases and J lost 2, with 17 bases in between. CDR1 and CDR2 (germline): SEHNR, FQNEAQ (reference sequence). The CDR3 loop spans 17 amino acids. Here the CDR3 reads CASSSGLRGSNTGELFF. The CDR3 DNA sequence: TGTGCCAGCAGCTCGGGCCTTAGGGGATCAAACACCGGGGAGCTGTTTTTT.

The V and J genes are TRBV5-5 and TRBJ2-7; TRBD1 agrees at 7 bases. Germline V lookup: CDR1 SGHKS, CDR2 YYEKEE (reference sequence). With 3 bases clipped from V and 4 bases from J, the junction kept 4 bases outside the gene matches. The CDR3 loop spans 13 amino acids. DNA for the CDR3: TGTGCCAGCAGCTCTCTACAGGGGTACGAGCAGTACTTC. This gives the protein CASSSLQGYEQYF.

This rearrangement joins TRBV27 to TRBJ2-2; 7 bases match TRBD1. From germline, CDR1 is MNHEY and CDR2 SMNVEV (reference sequence). The CDR3 is made up of 15 amino acids. V lost 5 bases to trimming and J lost 4 bases; unmatched junction nucleotides: 7. DNA for the CDR3: TGTGCCAGCAGTCCGTCGACAGGGTTCACCGGGGAGCTGTTTTTT. Translation: CASSPSTGFTGELFF.

This sequence joins TRBV9 and TRBJ2-7; D may be TRBD1 (5 bases). V lost 3 bases and J 2 bases, leaving 15 bases between the germline ends. The CDR3 contains 15 residues. Germline V lookup: CDR1 SGDLS, CDR2 YYNGEE. CDR3: CASSGGALRTYEQYF. In nucleotides, the CDR3 is TGTGCCAGCAGCGGTGGGGCGCTGCGAACCTACGAGCAGTACTTC.

The rearrangement uses TRBV5-6 and TRBJ1-1; the D is unclear. The CDR3 extends over 14 amino acids. Trimming shortened V by 2 bases and J by 3 bases, and 11 bases separated the two germline ends. The germline CDR1 and CDR2 sequences are SGHDT and YYEEEE. CDR3 in DNA: TGTGCCAGCAGCTTCGACAAGGGAGACACTGAAGCTTTCTTT. Amino acids: CASSFDKGDTEAFF.

The chain employs TRBV7-9 and TRBJ2-2; no firm D call. The CDR3 extends over 13 amino acids. V shed 5 bases and J shed 3 bases, with 7 bases lying between them. The V gene's germline CDR1 is SEHNR and CDR2 FQNEAQ (reference sequence). The CDR3 DNA reads TGTGCCAGCAGCCCAGACGACACCGGGGAGCTGTTTTTT. It encodes CASSPDDTGELFF.

CDR3 region: CASSLGSSSSYGYTF. The CDR3, as DNA: TGTGCCAGCAGCCTTGGAAGCAGTTCAAGCTATGGCTACACCTTC. The chain uses TRBV7-9 and TRBJ1-2; D gene unclear. The CDR3 consists of 15 residues. V gave up 5 bases and J gave up 4 bases, with 17 bases separating them. In germline, CDR1 is SEHNR, CDR2 FQNEAQ (reference sequence).

The CDR3 region has the DNA TGCGCCAGCAGCGTGGGACAGCCCAATCAGCCCCAGCATTTT. It is translated as CASSVGQPNQPQHF. The chain uses TRBV5-1 and TRBJ1-5, with 7 bases lining up with TRBD1. The CDR3 extends over 14 amino acids. J gave up 3 bases and V 4 bases, and 4 bases lay outside the gene matches. Germline CDR1 SGHRS, CDR2 YFSETQ.

The DNA of the CDR3 is TGCAGTGCTAGAGATAGGGGTCTTGGCTCTCGGGAGACCCAGTACTTC. Translation: CSARDRGLGSRETQYF. The chain uses TRBV20-1 and TRBJ2-5, with D perhaps TRBD1 (5 bases). Trimming took off 0 bases at V and 5 bases at J, with 19 bases between the two ends. This CDR3 has 16 residues. Looked up from germline, CDR1 is DFQATT and CDR2 is SNEGSKA (reference sequence).

This clonotype was counted once. The chain carries TRBV6-5 and TRBJ1-5; a weak D match, TRBD1 (5 bases). Germline assignment: CDR1 MNHEY and CDR2 SVGAGI. This CDR3 has 19 amino acids. V was clipped by 0 bases and J by 3 bases, with 21 bases between them. This CDR3 is CASSYSLGRGEPYNQPQHF. CDR3 nucleotide sequence: TGTGCCAGCAGTTACTCGCTAGGGCGAGGGGAGCCCTACAATCAGCCCCAGCATTTT.

The V and J genes are TRBV6-5 and TRBJ2-2, with 8 bases aligning to TRBD2. This CDR3 has 14 amino acids. Germline-derived CDR1 and CDR2 are MNHEY and SVGAGI. Trimming cost V 6 bases and J 7 bases; bases outside gene matches: 7. This chain's CDR3 is CASRTGGSGGELFF. In DNA, the CDR3 is TGTGCCAGCAGAACGGGGGGGTCGGGCGGGGAGCTGTTTTTT.

The chain joins TRBV28 to TRBJ1-2; TRBD1 agrees at 10 bases. The CDR3 has 13 amino acids. With V trimmed by 8 bases and J by 7 bases, 7 bases remained unmatched. CDR1 and CDR2 (germline): MDHEN, SYDVKM. The CDR3 loop is CASWDRGSAGYTF. The DNA of the CDR3 is TGTGCCAGCTGGGACAGGGGATCGGCTGGCTACACCTTC.

This clonotype was found a few times. The V gene is TRBV29-1, the J gene TRBJ1-1, with 9 bases that match TRBD1. The CDR3 extends over 13 amino acids. Germline lookup yields CDR1 SQVTM and CDR2 ANQGSEA. J gave up 5 bases and V 7 bases, and 8 bases lay outside the gene matches. The CDR3 spells CSAWTGEVTEAFF. CDR3 nucleotide sequence: TGCAGCGCTTGGACAGGGGAAGTAACTGAAGCTTTCTTT.